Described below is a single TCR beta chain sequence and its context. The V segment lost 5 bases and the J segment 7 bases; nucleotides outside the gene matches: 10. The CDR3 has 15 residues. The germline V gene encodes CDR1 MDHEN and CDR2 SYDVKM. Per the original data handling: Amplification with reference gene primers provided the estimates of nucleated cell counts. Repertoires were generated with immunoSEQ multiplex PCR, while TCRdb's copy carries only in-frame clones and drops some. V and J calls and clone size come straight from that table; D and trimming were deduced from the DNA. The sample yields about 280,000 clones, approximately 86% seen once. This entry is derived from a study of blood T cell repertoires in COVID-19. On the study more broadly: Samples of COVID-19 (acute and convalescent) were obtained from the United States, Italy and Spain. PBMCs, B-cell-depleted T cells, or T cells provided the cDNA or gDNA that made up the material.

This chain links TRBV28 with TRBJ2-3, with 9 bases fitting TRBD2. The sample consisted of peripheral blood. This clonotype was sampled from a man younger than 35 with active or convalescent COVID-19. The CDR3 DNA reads TGTGCCAGCAGTCTGGGGCGGGGGGGCCGAAATACGCAGTATTTT. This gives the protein CASSLGRGGRNTQYF.